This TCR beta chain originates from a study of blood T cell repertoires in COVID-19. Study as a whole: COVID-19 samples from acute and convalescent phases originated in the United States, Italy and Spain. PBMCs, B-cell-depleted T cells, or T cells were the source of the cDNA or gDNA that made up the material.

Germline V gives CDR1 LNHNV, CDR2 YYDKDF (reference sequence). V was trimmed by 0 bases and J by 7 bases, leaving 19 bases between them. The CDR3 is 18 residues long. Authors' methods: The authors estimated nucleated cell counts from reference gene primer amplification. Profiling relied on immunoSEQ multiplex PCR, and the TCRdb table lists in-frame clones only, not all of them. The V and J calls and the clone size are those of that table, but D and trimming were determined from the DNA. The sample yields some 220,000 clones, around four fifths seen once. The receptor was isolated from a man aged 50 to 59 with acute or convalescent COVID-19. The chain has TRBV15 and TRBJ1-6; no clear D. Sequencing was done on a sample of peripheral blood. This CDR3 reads CATSRDRSSPTGNSPLHF. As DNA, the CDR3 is TGTGCCACCAGCAGAGATAGGTCCTCCCCAACGGGAAATTCACCCCTCCACTTT.